This T cell receptor (beta chain) was profiled in a study of blood T cell repertoires in COVID-19. Across the study: Researchers got acute and convalescent COVID-19 samples from the United States, Italy and Spain.

The CDR3 loop spans 10 amino acids. Trimming took off 2 bases at V and 10 bases at J, with 5 bases between the two ends. Germline lookup yields CDR1 SNHLY and CDR2 FYNNEI. One Seattle source followed patients from active infection through their disease course. Methods used by the authors: Amplification from reference gene primers served as the basis for estimated nucleated cell counts. The table came from immunoSEQ multiplex PCR; TCRdb's copy has only in-frame clones and leaves some out. The V and J calls and the clone size are those of that table, but D and trimming were determined from the DNA. The table lists around 190,000 clones, less than 90% of them singletons.

The genes are TRBV2 and TRBJ1-2; D not resolved. Sequenced sample: peripheral blood. This sequence was found in a woman aged 70-85 years with COVID-19, enrolled during active disease. CDR3: CASSEPSYTF. DNA for the CDR3: TGTGCCAGCAGTGAACCCTCCTACACCTTC.